These 9 T cell receptor beta chains originate from one sample sequenced in a study of T cell repertoires in cytomegalovirus infection. Using its own MiXCR run on the reads, TCRdb lists one record per CDR3 protein. The profile shows about 330,000 distinct CDR3 sequences, 8% to 10% of them singletons. Sequencing was performed on PBMCs. These receptor sequences come from a human donor in good health (CMV status not recorded). Some clones in this sample may be carry-over from other donors' samples.

This clonotype was counted between two and nine times. The V gene is TRBV20-1, the J gene TRBJ1-5; no firm D call. Trimming shortened V by 6 bases and J by 3 bases, and 21 bases separated the two germline ends. CDR1 DFQATT and CDR2 SNEGSKA come from the germline V gene (reference sequence). The CDR3 totals 16 residues. The CDR3 coding sequence is TGCAGTGCCCCCGGTCGACTGAAGGGAGACAATCAGCCCCAGCATTTT. It codes for CSAPGRLKGDNQPQHF.

As to this clonotype: A much larger clone is a single base away; this may be a read error. V gene TRBV7-2 combines with J gene TRBJ1-1, with D possibly TRBD1 on 5 matching bases. CDR1 and CDR2 from the germline V gene are SGHTA and FQGNSA. V was shortened by 5 bases and J by 4 bases, with 17 bases between the two germline ends. The CDR3 runs 15 residues. CDR3: CASSTYGGGVTEAFF. CDR3 in DNA: TGTGCCAGCAGCACGTATGGGGGAGGGGTCACTGAAGCTTTCTTT.

This clonotype has a count of ten or more. The V call is TRBV11-3, the J call TRBJ2-5, with D maybe TRBD2 (7 bases). In germline, CDR1 is SGHNT, CDR2 YENEEA. The CDR3 length is 15 residues. Trimming took off 7 bases at V and 3 bases at J, with 18 bases between the two ends. CDR3 residues: CASTLRGGGKETQYF. CDR3 coding DNA: TGTGCCAGCACGCTCAGGGGCGGGGGAAAAGAGACCCAGTACTTC.

The V and J genes are TRBV6-5 and TRBJ2-7; D call uncertain. This CDR3 contains 14 residues. Per germline, CDR1 MNHEY and CDR2 SVGAGI. Trimming cost V 0 bases and J 0 bases, with 6 bases left between them. CDR3 region: CASSYSRSSYEQYF. In DNA form, the CDR3 reads TGTGCCAGCAGTTACTCCCGTAGCTCCTACGAGCAGTACTTC.

This clonotype was seen repeatedly, ten times or more. The V call is TRBV7-9, the J call TRBJ2-3; the D is unclear. The CDR3 is made up of 14 amino acids. Trimming shortened V by 4 bases and J by 6 bases, and 14 bases separated the two germline ends. Per the germline V gene, CDR1 is SEHNR and CDR2 is FQNEAQ (reference sequence). CDR3 residues: CASSSSLTRDTQYF. For the CDR3, the DNA is TGTGCCAGCAGCTCTAGTTTAACCCGGGATACGCAGTATTTT. Complete variable domain (other parts from reference TRBV7-9 and TRBJ2-3): DTGVSQNPRHKITKRGQNVTFRCDPISEHNRLYWYRQTLGQGPEFLTYFQNEAQLEKSRLLSDRFSAERPKGSFSTLEIQRTEQGDSAMYLCASSSSLTRDTQYFGPGTRLTVL.

This chain uses TRBV7-6 with TRBJ2-4; tentatively, D is TRBD2 (6 bases). Trimming removed 0 bases at V and 9 bases at J, with 15 bases between. Germline CDR1 SGHVS, CDR2 FNYEAQ. The CDR3 runs 15 residues. The CDR3 spells CASSLAAAGGAIQYF. CDR3 sequence (DNA): TGTGCCAGCAGCTTAGCAGCAGCGGGTGGGGCCATTCAGTACTTC.

The DNA of the CDR3 is TGCAGTGCCCCGAGAAGCCTTCAACTCAGGGGCGGCTACACCTTC. Residues: CSAPRSLQLRGGYTF. The V call is TRBV20-1, the J call TRBJ1-2; tentative D call: TRBD1 (6 bases). Germline V CDR1 and CDR2: DFQATT, SNEGSKA (reference sequence). CDR3 size: 15 residues. Trimming took off 6 bases at V and 8 bases at J, with 25 bases between the two ends.

This clonotype was recorded many times. The J gene is TRBJ2-2, the V gene TRBV11-2, with D perhaps matching TRBD1 or TRBD2 (5 bases each). V lost 2 bases, J lost 7 bases, and 11 bases lay in between. Germline V gives CDR1 SGHAT, CDR2 FQNNGV. The CDR3 is made up of 14 amino acids. The CDR3 DNA follows: TGTGCCAGCAGCTTAATTCGGGACGGCGGGGAGCTGTTTTTT. It is translated as CASSLIRDGGELFF. The full variable domain, rest sourced from reference TRBV11-2 and TRBJ2-2, is EAGVAQSPRYKIIEKRQSVAFWCNPISGHATLYWYQQILGQGPKLLIQFQNNGVVDDSQLPKDRFSAERLKGVDSTLKIQPAKLEDSAVYLCASSLIRDGGELFFGEGSRLTVL.

This sequence joins TRBV19 and TRBJ2-7, with 7 nucleotides matching TRBD1. Germline V CDR1 and CDR2: LNHDA, SQIVND (reference sequence). The CDR3 runs 12 residues. Unmatched junction bases numbered 4, after V lost 6 bases and J lost 5 bases. CDR3 in amino acids: CASSYRGHEQYF. The CDR3 nucleotides are TGTGCCAGTAGCTACAGGGGCCACGAGCAGTACTTC. The complete variable domain, with remaining parts taken from reference TRBV19 and TRBJ2-7, reads DGGITQSPKYLFRKEGQNVTLSCEQNLNHDAMYWYRQDPGQGLRLIYYSQIVNDFQKGDIAEGYSVSREKKESFPLTVTSAQKNPTAFYLCASSYRGHEQYFGPGTRLTVT.